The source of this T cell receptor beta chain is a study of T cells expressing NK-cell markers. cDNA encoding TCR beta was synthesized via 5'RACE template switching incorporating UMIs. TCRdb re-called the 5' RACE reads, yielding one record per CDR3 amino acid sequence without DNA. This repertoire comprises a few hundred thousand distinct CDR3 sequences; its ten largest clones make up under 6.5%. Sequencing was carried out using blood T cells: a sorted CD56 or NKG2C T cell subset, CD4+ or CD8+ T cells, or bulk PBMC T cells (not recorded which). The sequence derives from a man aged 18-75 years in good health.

The CDR3: CSARTSGGLYNEQFF. The chain joins TRBV20-1 to TRBJ2-1; TCRdb picks TRBD2, but there is no DNA to check that call. CDR1 is DFQATT, CDR2 SNEGSKA, per germline (reference sequence). This CDR3 is 15 amino acids long.